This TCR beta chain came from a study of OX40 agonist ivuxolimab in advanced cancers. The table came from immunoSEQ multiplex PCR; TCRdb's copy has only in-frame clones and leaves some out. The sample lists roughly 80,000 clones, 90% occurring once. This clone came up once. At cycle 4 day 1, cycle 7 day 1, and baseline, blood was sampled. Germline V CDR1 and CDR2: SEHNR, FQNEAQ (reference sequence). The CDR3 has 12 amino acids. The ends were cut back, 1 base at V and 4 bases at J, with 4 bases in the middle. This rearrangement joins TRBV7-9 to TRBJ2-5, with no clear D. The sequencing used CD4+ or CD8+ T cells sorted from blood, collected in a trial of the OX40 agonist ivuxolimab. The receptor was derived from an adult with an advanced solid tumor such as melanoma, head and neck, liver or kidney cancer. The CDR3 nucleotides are TGTGCCAGCAGCTTAGGGCTAGAGACCCAGTACTTC. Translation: CASSLGLETQYF.